This T cell receptor (beta chain) comes out of a study of CD4 T cells in relation to SARS-CoV-2 and coronaviruses. The unexposed donors gave CD4+ T cells in about 2011-2019, prior to COVID-19. The cells were cultured for about 10 days before CD4+ T cells were isolated. As cell numbers allowed, unexposed-donor CD4+ T cells faced SARS-CoV-2 S/N and four cold-coronavirus spikes. Fresh IL-2 medium replaced half the medium on days 3 and 7. This table comes from immunoSEQ multiplex PCR, and its TCRdb copy is limited to in-frame clones, with some not included. Among about 22,000 clones listed, about 71% were seen once. To note about this clone: What it recognizes is unknown.

CDR1 is SGHRS and CDR2 is YFSETQ in the germline V gene. Deletions cut 4 bases from V and 2 bases from J, with 12 bases between. This CDR3 contains 14 residues. Material for sequencing was CD4+ T cells from PBMCs, cultured in vitro. The sequence derives from a human donor in good health. The chain employs TRBV5-1 and TRBJ2-5; D is perhaps TRBD1 or TRBD2 (5 bases each). The CDR3 loop reads CASSPGTTQETQYF. The DNA of the CDR3 is TGCGCCAGCAGCCCGGGGACGACACAAGAGACCCAGTACTTC.